This T cell receptor (beta chain) was sequenced in a study of blood T cell repertoires in COVID-19. Whole-study context: T cells, B-cell-depleted T cells, or PBMCs supplied cDNA or gDNA.

Clones were read by immunoSEQ multiplex PCR, and TCRdb kept only the in-frame ones, dropping some. There are fewer than 30,000 clones in the sample; more than 90% occur only once, and about 8% lies in the top ten. V was shortened by 3 bases and J by 3 bases, with 17 bases between the two germline ends. Germline V gives CDR1 MNHEY, CDR2 SVGEGT. The CDR3 loop spans 16 amino acids. The TCR sequence derives from a human donor in a cohort sampled during active COVID-19. Sequencing used peripheral blood. This rearrangement joins TRBV6-2 or TRBV6-3 to TRBJ1-1; perhaps TRBD1 as D (5 bases). The CDR3 spells CASSYPLRARDTEAFF. The CDR3 DNA reads TGTGCCAGCAGTTATCCCCTCAGGGCCCGCGACACTGAAGCTTTCTTT.